This T cell receptor (beta chain) was retrieved from a study of response to subunit inactivated influenza vaccine. From the RT-PCR reads, TCRdb called clonotypes with MiXCR, one entry per CDR3 protein. Here the sample spans hundreds of thousands of distinct CDR3 sequences, about an eighth being singletons. Study conclusions and caveats: The authors suggested that few new T cells are recruited per seasonal influenza vaccination.

Trimming shortened V by 5 bases and J by 5 bases, and 16 bases separated the two germline ends. Germline loops: CDR1 SGHTA, CDR2 FQGTGA. This CDR3 is 15 amino acids long. As for this clonotype: Antigen specificity is unknown.

This specimen consisted of PBMCs from blood, obtained on the day of vaccination. The sequence came from a man aged 45-65 years who received an inactivated influenza vaccine. The chain carries TRBV7-3 and TRBJ2-1, with D perhaps matching TRBD1 or TRBD2 (6 bases each). CDR3 sequence: CASSAQGRNHNEQFF. CDR3 nucleotides: TGTGCCAGCAGCGCCCAGGGGAGGAACCACAATGAGCAGTTCTTC.